In its sample, the clone carrying this T cell receptor beta chain was seen many times. Its antigen is still unknown. Libraries of TCR beta came from iRepertoire HTBI primers plus Arm-PCR of CDR3 regions. In TCRdb, the multiplex PCR reads were re-called with MiXCR into one record per CDR3 protein. The sample lists 500,000 or so distinct CDR3 sequences, around 15% occurring once. Trimming removed 7 bases from V and 5 bases from J; junction bases left unmatched: 9. The CDR3 covers 13 residues. Per germline, CDR1 SGHRS and CDR2 YFSETQ. This record comes from a study of regulatory T cells in long-lasting Graves disease. Study-level points and caveats: Between persistent patients, fewer than 3,500 public clonotypes were shared, exceeding the roughly 1,000 shared between new patients. Persistent disease was associated with favored TRBV28 usage and with favored use of TRBJ1-2 and TRBJ2-5.

Time point in this sample: newly diagnosed GD, antithyroid drugs for less than 3 months. PBMCs were the source of the RNA used for TCR sequencing. These data are also associated with another study on T cells in Graves' hyperthyroidism and ophthalmopathy.

This material consisted of peripheral blood mononuclear cells (PBMCs), taken at new diagnosis, from a patient treated with antithyroid drugs. The receptor was derived from a woman aged 35 to 59 with Graves disease. The chain couples TRBV5-1 to TRBJ2-7, with 7 bases identical to TRBD1. Here the CDR3 DNA reads TGCGCCAGCCCGTCGTCACAGGGGAACGAGCAGTACTTC. It codes for CASPSSQGNEQYF.